This TCR beta chain derives from a study of cytomegalovirus exposure and HLA in healthy donors. Across the study: Around 81% of 300 to 450 genotyped donors fell in the Caucasian-associated ancestry cluster. The study, taken as a whole, reports: The later analysis indicated that the majority of CMV-associated TCR beta chains appeared HLA-restricted.

PCR employed 60 Vbeta and 13 Jbeta primers. TCRdb keeps only in-frame clones here, not all; method: immunoSEQ multiplex PCR. The table shows 150,000 to 250,000 clones, with 60% to 85% occurring only once. Looked up from germline, CDR1 is SSHAT and CDR2 is FNYEAQ (reference sequence). The germline V and J ends were trimmed by 5 bases and 3 bases, with 11 bases remaining between them. This CDR3 has 13 residues. This clone was seen only a few times. Its antigen remains unidentified. The donors gave bone marrow, and they were healthy. Material for sequencing was PBMCs. This TCR was sampled from a girl aged 5-17 years in good health and CMV-seropositive. The genes are TRBV7-7 and TRBJ2-7, with TRBD1 as a possible D gene (6 bases). Written as DNA, the CDR3 is TGTGCCAGCAGCGAGGGGGATATCTACGAGCAGTACTTC. This gives the protein CASSEGDIYEQYF.